The T cell receptor (beta chain) described here comes from a study of blood T cell repertoires in COVID-19. Turning to the study itself: T cells, B-cell-depleted T cells, or PBMCs supplied cDNA or gDNA.

The CDR3 totals 15 residues. V was pared by 1 base and J by 8 bases, with 10 bases of the junction left unmatched. Germline lookup yields CDR1 SGHVS and CDR2 FQNEAQ. Using immunoSEQ multiplex PCR, the repertoire was profiled, and TCRdb retains in-frame clones only, with some absent. The sample includes 25,000 to 35,000 clones, around 88% seen only once; the top ten take roughly 28%. This clonotype originated in a human donor in a cohort sampled during active COVID-19. The sample was peripheral blood. The chain joins TRBV7-8 to TRBJ1-2; 7 bases align to TRBD1. As DNA, the CDR3 is TGTGCCAGCAGCTTAGGGACAGGATACGATGGGGGCTACACCTTC. This codes for CASSLGTGYDGGYTF. Looking up the rest from reference TRBV7-8 and TRBJ1-2 gives the full variable domain: GAGVSQSPRYKVAKRGQDVALRCDPISGHVSLFWYQQALGQGPEFLTYFQNEAQLDKSGLPSDRFFAERPEGSVSTLKIQRTQQEDSAVYLCASSLGTGYDGGYTFGSGTRLTVV.